This entry lists 2 T cell receptor beta chains sequenced from one sample in a study of blood T cell repertoires in COVID-19. Produced via immunoSEQ multiplex PCR; TCRdb's table is partial and in-frame only. The top ten clones hold over 2% of a sample with 20,000 to 30,000 clones, about 81% of them seen once. Sequences were obtained from peripheral blood. Receptors were obtained from a woman in her 70s with COVID-19, enrolled during active disease.

Of note for this clone: One junction end disagrees with the germline gene, perhaps due to a read error. The V and J genes are TRBV6-5 and TRBJ1-1; 9 bases agree with TRBD1. The CDR3 has 14 amino acids. Germline V CDR1 and CDR2: MNHEY, SVGAGI. CDR3: CACSWDRENTEAFF. The DNA of the CDR3 is TGTGCCTGCAGTTGGGACAGGGAGAACACTGAAGCTTTCTTT.

The chain combines TRBV7-9 with TRBJ1-1; 9 bases match TRBD1. Germline loops: CDR1 SEHNR, CDR2 FQNEAQ (reference sequence). V trimming: 5 bases; J trimming: 3 bases; junction bases outside the gene matches: 10. The CDR3 has 16 residues. The CDR3 nucleotides read TGTGCCAGCAGCAAACAGGGGGCGAATCGGTACACTGAAGCTTTCTTT. This sequence encodes CASSKQGANRYTEAFF.